The TCR beta chain described here comes from a study of cytomegalovirus exposure and HLA in healthy donors. Germline CDR1 and CDR2: SGDLS and YYNGEE. The CDR3 totals 16 residues. J lost 9 bases, V lost 3 bases, and 8 bases had no gene match. The primer mix had 60 Vbeta and 13 Jbeta primers. Sequencing was performed with immunoSEQ multiplex PCR; in TCRdb, only in-frame clones are kept and a portion is missing. The table has tens of thousands of clones, around 75% seen once; the top ten hold 2% to 2.5%. The chain combines TRBV9 with TRBJ1-6; 11 nucleotides align to TRBD1. Specimen: PBMCs. The TCR originated in a man aged 35-49 years in good health and CMV-seronegative. CDR3 sequence (DNA): TGTGCCAGCAGCGACTTCGGACAGGGGGCTCGTTCACCCCTCCACTTT. This translates into CASSDFGQGARSPLHF.